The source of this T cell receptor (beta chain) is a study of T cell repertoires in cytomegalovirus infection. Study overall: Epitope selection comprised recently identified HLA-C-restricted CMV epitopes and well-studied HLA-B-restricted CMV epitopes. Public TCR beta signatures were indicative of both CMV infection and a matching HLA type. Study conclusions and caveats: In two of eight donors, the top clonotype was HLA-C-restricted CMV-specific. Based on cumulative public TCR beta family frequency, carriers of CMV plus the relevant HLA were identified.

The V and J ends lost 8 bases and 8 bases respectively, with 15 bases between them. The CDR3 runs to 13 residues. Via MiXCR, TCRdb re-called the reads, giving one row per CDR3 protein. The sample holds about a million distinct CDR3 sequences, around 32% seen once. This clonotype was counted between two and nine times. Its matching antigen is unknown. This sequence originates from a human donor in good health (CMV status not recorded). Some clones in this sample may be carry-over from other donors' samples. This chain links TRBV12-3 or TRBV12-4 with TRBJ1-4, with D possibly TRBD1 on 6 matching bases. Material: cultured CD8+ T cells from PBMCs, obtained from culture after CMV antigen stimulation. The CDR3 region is CASAQGEEEKLFF. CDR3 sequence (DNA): TGTGCCAGCGCACAGGGAGAGGAGGAAAAACTGTTTTTT.